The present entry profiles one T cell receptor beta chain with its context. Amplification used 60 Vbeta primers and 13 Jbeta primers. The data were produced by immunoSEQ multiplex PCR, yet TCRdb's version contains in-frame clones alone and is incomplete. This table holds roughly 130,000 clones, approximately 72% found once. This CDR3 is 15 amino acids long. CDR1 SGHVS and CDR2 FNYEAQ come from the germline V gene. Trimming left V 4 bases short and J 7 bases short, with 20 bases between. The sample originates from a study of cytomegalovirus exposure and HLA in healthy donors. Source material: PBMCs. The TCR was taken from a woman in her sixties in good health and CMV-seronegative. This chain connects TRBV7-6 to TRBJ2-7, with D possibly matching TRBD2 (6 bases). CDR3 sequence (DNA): TGTGCCAGCAGCTCTTCGGGAGTGTCTTTGGGAGAGCAGTACTTC. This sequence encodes CASSSSGVSLGEQYF.